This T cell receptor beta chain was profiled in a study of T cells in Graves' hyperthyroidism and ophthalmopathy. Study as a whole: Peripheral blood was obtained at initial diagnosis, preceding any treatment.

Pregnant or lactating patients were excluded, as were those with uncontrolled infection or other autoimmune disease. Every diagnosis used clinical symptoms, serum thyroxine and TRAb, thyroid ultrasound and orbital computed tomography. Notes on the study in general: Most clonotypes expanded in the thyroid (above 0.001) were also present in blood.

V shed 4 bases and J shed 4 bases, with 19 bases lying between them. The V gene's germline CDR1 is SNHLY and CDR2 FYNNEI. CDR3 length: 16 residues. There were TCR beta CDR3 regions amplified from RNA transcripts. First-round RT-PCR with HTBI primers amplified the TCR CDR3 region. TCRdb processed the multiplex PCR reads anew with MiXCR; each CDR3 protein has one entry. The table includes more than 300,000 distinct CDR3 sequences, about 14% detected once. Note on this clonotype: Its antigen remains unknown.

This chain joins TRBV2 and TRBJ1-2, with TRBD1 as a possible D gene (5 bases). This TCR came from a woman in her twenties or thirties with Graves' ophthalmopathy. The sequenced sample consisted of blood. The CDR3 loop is CASSGLDIVFLYGYTF. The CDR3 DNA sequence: TGTGCCAGCAGTGGGCTGGACATCGTGTTCCTCTATGGCTACACCTTC.